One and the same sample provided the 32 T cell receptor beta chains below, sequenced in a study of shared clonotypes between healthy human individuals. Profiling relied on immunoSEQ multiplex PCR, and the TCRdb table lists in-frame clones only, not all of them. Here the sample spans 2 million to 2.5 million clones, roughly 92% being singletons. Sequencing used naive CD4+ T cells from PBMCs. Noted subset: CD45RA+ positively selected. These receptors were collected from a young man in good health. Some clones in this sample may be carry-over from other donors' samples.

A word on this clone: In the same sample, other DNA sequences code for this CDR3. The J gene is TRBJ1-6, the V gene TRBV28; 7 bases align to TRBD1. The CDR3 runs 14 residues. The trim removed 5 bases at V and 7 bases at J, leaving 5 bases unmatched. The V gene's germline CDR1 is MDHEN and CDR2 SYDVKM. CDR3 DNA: TGTGCCAGCAGTCCCGGGACAGTAAATTCACCCCTCCACTTT. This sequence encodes CASSPGTVNSPLHF.

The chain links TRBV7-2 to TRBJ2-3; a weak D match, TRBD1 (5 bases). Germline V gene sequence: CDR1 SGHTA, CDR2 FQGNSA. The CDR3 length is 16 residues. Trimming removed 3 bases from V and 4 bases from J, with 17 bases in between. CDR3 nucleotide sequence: TGTGCCAGCAGCTTTGGTCCAGGGATTCGAGCAGATACGCAGTATTTT. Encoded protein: CASSFGPGIRADTQYF.

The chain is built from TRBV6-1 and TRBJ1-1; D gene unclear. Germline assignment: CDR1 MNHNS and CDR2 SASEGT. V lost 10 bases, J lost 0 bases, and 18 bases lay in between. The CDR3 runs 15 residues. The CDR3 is CATRRASNMNTEAFF. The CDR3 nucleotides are TGTGCCACCCGAAGGGCCAGTAACATGAACACTGAAGCTTTCTTT.

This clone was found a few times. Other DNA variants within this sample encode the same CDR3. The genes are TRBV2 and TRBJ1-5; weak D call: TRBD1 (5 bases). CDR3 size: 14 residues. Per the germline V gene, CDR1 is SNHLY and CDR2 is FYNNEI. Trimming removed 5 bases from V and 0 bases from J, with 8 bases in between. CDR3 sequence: CASSKTVSNQPQHF. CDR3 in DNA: TGTGCCAGCAGTAAGACAGTTAGCAATCAGCCCCAGCATTTT.

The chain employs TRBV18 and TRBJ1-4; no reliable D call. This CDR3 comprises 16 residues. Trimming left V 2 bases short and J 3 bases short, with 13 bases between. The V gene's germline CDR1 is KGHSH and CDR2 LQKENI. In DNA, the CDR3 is TGTGCCAGCTCACCAATGACATCAGCAGCTAATGAAAAACTGTTTTTT. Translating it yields CASSPMTSAANEKLFF.

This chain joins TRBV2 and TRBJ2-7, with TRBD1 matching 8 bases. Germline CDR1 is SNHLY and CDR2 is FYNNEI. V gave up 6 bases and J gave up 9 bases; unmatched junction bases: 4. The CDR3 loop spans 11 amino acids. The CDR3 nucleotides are TGTGCCAGCAGAGACAGGGGCCGGCAGTACTTC. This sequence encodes CASRDRGRQYF.

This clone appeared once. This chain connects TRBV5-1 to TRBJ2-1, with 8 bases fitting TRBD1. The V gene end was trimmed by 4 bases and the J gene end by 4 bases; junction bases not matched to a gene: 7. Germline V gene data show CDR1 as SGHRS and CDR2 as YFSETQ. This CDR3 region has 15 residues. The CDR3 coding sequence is TGCGCCAGCAGCCCGACGGGACAGGAGTACAATGAGCAGTTCTTC. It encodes CASSPTGQEYNEQFF.

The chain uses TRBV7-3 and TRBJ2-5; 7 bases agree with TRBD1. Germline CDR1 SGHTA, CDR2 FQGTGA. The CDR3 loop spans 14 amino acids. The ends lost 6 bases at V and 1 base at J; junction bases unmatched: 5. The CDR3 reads CASSRTGVQETQYF. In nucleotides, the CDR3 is TGTGCCAGCAGTCGAACAGGGGTCCAAGAGACCCAGTACTTC.

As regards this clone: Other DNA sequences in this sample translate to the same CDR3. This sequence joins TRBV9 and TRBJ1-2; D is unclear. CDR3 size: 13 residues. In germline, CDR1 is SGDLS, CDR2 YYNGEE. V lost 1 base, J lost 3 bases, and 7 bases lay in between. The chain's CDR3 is CASSVSGDYGYTF. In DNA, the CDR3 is TGTGCCAGCAGCGTAAGCGGGGACTATGGCTACACCTTC.

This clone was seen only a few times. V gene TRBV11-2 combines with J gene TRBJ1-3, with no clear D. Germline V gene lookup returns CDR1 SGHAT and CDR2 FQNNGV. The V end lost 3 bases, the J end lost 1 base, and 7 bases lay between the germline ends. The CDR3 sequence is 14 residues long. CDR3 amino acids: CASSLIRSGNTIYF. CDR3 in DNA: TGTGCCAGCAGCTTGATTCGATCTGGAAACACCATATATTTT. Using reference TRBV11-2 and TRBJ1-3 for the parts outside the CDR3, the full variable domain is EAGVAQSPRYKIIEKRQSVAFWCNPISGHATLYWYQQILGQGPKLLIQFQNNGVVDDSQLPKDRFSAERLKGVDSTLKIQPAKLEDSAVYLCASSLIRSGNTIYFGEGSWLTVV.

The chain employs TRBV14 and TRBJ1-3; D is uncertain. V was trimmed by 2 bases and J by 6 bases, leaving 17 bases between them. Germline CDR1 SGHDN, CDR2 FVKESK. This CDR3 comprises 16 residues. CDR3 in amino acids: CASSQPKMGRENTIYF. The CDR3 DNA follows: TGTGCCAGCAGCCAACCCAAAATGGGGAGGGAAAACACCATATATTTT.

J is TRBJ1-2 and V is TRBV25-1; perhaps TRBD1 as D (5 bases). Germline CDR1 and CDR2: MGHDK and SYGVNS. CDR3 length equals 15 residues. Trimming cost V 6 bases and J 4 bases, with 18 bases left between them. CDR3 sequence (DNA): TGTGCCAGCAGCCCCCGAGATGGGGGGGTCTATGGCTACACCTTC. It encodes CASSPRDGGVYGYTF.

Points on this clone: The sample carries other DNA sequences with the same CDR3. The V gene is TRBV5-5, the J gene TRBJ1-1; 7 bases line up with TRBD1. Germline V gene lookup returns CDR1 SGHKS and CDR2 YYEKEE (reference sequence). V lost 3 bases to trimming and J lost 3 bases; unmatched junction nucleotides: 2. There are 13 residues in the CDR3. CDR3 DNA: TGTGCCAGCAGCTCAACAGGGGACACTGAAGCTTTCTTT. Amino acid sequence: CASSSTGDTEAFF.

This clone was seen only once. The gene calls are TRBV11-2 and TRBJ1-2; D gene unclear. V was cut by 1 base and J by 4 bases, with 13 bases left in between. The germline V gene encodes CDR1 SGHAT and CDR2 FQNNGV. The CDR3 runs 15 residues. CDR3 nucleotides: TGTGCCAGCAGCTTAGGTCGGATTCTCTCCTATGGCTACACCTTC. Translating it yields CASSLGRILSYGYTF.

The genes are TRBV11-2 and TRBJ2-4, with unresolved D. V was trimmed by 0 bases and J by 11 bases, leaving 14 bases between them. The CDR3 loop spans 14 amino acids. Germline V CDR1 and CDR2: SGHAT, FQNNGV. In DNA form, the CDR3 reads TGTGCCAGCAGCTTAGATCCCTCCGCGAGAGTTCAGTACTTC. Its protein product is CASSLDPSARVQYF.

The CDR3 coding sequence is TGTGCCAGCAGCTTTAGTCAGGGGGCGGGTCAGCCCCAGCATTTT. Its protein product is CASSFSQGAGQPQHF. V is TRBV7-2 and J is TRBJ1-5, with TRBD1 matching over 8 bases. This CDR3 has 15 residues. V was clipped by 3 bases and J by 6 bases; unmatched bases: 7. Germline CDR1 is SGHTA and CDR2 is FQGNSA.

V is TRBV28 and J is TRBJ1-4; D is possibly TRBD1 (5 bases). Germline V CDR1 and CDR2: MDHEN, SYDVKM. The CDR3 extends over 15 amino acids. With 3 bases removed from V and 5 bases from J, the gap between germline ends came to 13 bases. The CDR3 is CASSLFGTANEKLFF. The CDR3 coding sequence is TGTGCCAGCAGTTTGTTCGGGACGGCCAATGAAAAACTGTTTTTT.

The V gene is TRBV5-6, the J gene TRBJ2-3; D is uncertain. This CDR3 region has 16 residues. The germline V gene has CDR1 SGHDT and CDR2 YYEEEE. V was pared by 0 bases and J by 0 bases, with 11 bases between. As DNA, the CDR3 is TGTGCCAGCAGCTTGGCCAGTCGTCGAAGCACAGATACGCAGTATTTT. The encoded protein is CASSLASRRSTDTQYF.

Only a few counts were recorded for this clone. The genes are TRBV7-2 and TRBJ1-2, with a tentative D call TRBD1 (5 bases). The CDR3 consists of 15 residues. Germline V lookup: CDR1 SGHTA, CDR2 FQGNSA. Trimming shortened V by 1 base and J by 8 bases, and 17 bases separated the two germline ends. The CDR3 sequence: CASSLDRGAGGGYTF. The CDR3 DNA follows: TGTGCCAGCAGCTTAGATCGCGGGGCCGGCGGGGGCTACACCTTC.

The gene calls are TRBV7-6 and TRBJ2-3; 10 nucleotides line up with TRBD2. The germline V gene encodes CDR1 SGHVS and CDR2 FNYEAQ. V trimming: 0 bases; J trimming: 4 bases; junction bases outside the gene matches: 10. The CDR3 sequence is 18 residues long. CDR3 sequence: CASSLAYSAGGSPDTQYF. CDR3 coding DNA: TGTGCCAGCAGCTTAGCGTATTCAGCGGGAGGGTCCCCAGATACGCAGTATTTT.

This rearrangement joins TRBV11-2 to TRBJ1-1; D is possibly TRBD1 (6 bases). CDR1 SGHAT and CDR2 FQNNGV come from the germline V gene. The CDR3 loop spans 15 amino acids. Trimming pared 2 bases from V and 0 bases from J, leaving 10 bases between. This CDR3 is CASSLYRVVNTEAFF. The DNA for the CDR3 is TGTGCCAGCAGCTTATACAGGGTCGTGAACACTGAAGCTTTCTTT. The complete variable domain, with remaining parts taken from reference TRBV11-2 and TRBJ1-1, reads EAGVAQSPRYKIIEKRQSVAFWCNPISGHATLYWYQQILGQGPKLLIQFQNNGVVDDSQLPKDRFSAERLKGVDSTLKIQPAKLEDSAVYLCASSLYRVVNTEAFFGQGTRLTVV.

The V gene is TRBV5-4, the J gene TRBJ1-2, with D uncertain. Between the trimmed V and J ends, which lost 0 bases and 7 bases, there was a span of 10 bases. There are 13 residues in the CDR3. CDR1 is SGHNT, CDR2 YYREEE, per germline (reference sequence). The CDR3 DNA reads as TGTGCCAGCAGCTTGGTTGCTACCCCTGGCTACACCTTC. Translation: CASSLVATPGYTF.

The CDR3 here is CASREHRDRGRYQPQHF. CDR3 coding DNA: TGTGCCAGTAGGGAACACCGGGACAGGGGGCGTTATCAGCCCCAGCATTTT. The rearrangement uses TRBV19 and TRBJ1-5, with TRBD1 identical over 12 bases. The CDR3 consists of 17 residues. The junction had 11 bases not matched to a gene; V was cut back by 6 bases and J by 5 bases. The V gene's germline CDR1 is LNHDA and CDR2 SQIVND (reference sequence). Supplemented by reference TRBV19 and TRBJ1-5, the full variable domain reads DGGITQSPKYLFRKEGQNVTLSCEQNLNHDAMYWYRQDPGQGLRLIYYSQIVNDFQKGDIAEGYSVSREKKESFPLTVTSAQKNPTAFYLCASREHRDRGRYQPQHFGDGTRLSIL.

CDR3 sequence reads: CASQQGGYGYTF. CDR3 in DNA: TGTGCCAGCCAACAGGGGGGCTATGGCTACACCTTC. This sequence joins TRBV28 and TRBJ1-2, with 8 bases that match TRBD1. CDR3 length: 12 amino acids. Trimming took 8 bases from V and 4 from J; bases not matched to a gene: 3. Per germline, CDR1 MDHEN and CDR2 SYDVKM.

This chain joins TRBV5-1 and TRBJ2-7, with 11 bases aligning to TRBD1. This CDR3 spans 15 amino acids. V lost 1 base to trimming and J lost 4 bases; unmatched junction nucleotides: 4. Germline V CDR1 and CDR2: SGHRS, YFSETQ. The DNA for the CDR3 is TGCGCCAGCAGCTTGTACGGACAGGGGGCGTACGAGCAGTACTTC. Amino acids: CASSLYGQGAYEQYF.

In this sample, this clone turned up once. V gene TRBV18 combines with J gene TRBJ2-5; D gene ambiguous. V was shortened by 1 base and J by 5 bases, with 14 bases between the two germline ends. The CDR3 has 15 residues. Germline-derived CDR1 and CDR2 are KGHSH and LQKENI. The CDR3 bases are TGTGCCAGCTCACCACTCGCCCAAACTCGGGAGACCCAGTACTTC. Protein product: CASSPLAQTRETQYF.

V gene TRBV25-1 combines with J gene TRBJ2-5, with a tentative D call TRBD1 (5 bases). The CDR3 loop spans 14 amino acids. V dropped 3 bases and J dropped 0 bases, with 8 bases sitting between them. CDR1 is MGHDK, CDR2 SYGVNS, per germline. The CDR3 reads CASSDTGYQETQYF. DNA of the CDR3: TGTGCCAGCAGTGACACAGGATACCAAGAGACCCAGTACTTC.

The CDR3 sequence: CASSGALGATNEKLFF. In DNA form, the CDR3 reads TGTGCCAGCAGTGGGGCCCTCGGTGCAACTAATGAAAAACTGTTTTTT. The chain couples TRBV2 to TRBJ1-4, with unresolved D. V lost 4 bases and J lost 0, with 12 bases in between. CDR3 length: 16 residues. CDR1 is SNHLY, CDR2 FYNNEI, per germline.

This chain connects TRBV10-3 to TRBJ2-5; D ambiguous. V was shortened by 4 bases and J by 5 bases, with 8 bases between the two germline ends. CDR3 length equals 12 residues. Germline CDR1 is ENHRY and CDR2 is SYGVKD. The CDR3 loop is CAISGTPETQYF. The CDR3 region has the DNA TGTGCCATCAGTGGGACCCCGGAGACCCAGTACTTC.

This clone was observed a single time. The CDR3 is CASSLLVGNEAFF. The DNA for the CDR3 is TGTGCCAGCAGCCTCCTGGTCGGGAATGAAGCTTTCTTT. This chain uses TRBV11-2 with TRBJ1-1, with unresolved D. The CDR3 has 13 residues. Germline CDR1 reads SGHAT; CDR2 reads FQNNGV. V was shortened by 5 bases and J by 7 bases, with 14 bases between the two germline ends.

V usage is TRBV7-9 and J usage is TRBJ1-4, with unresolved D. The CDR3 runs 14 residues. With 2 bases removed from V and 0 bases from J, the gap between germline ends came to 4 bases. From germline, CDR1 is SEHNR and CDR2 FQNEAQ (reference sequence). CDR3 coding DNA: TGTGCCAGCAGCTTACAGACAACTAATGAAAAACTGTTTTTT. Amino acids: CASSLQTTNEKLFF.

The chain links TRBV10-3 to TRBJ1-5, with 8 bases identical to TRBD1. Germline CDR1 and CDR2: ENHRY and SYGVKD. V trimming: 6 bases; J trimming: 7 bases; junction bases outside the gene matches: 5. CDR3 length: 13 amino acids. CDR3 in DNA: TGTGCCATCAGAGGGGCAGGGGGCCAGCCCCAGCATTTT. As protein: CAIRGAGGQPQHF.